These 9 T cell receptor beta chains were all obtained from the same sample, sequenced in a study of cytomegalovirus exposure and HLA in healthy donors. Researchers ran the PCR with 60 Vbeta and 13 Jbeta primers. Measured with immunoSEQ multiplex PCR; TCRdb has only the in-frame clones, and not every one. In the table there are under 200,000 clones, roughly 80% of which are singletons. The specimen sequenced was PBMCs. These receptors all stem from a woman aged 25 to 39 in good health and CMV-seronegative.

The V and J genes are TRBV27 and TRBJ2-2; TRBD1 matches at 9 bases. The CDR3 consists of 15 residues. V lost 3 bases to trimming and J lost 7 bases; unmatched junction nucleotides: 6. Per the germline V gene, CDR1 is MNHEY and CDR2 is SMNVEV (reference sequence). The DNA for the CDR3 is TGTGCCAGCAGTTTTGGGACAGGGCCGATCGGGGAGCTGTTTTTT. Protein product: CASSFGTGPIGELFF.

The chain links TRBV6-1 to TRBJ2-5; 12 nucleotides align to TRBD1. Per germline, CDR1 MNHNS and CDR2 SASEGT. V was pared by 1 base and J by 3 bases, with 9 bases of the junction left unmatched. The CDR3 totals 18 residues. CDR3 DNA: TGTGCCAGCAGTGAAGTAGGGACAGGGGGCGCAATTGAAGAGACCCAGTACTTC. The encoded protein is CASSEVGTGGAIEETQYF.

This clone occurred a few times. The chain joins TRBV27 to TRBJ1-4; maybe TRBD1 (6 bases). Germline-derived CDR1 and CDR2 are MNHEY and SMNVEV (reference sequence). V was pared by 5 bases and J by 8 bases, with 6 bases between. The CDR3 totals 11 residues. CDR3 nucleotides: TGTGCCAGCAGTACAGGGGAAAAACTGTTTTTT. It is translated as CASSTGEKLFF.

This clone has only a few counts. This chain connects TRBV5-4 to TRBJ2-7; D is perhaps TRBD2 (5 bases). This CDR3 region has 12 residues. Germline-derived CDR1 and CDR2 are SGHNT and YYREEE (reference sequence). V was trimmed by 3 bases and J by 4 bases, leaving 8 bases between them. CDR3 region: CASSSTGYEQYF. Written as DNA, the CDR3 is TGTGCCAGCAGCTCGACGGGGTACGAGCAGTACTTC.

This clone was counted once. The genes are TRBV30 and TRBJ1-3; 9 bases line up with TRBD1. The CDR3 runs 16 residues. CDR1 and CDR2 (germline): GTSNPN, SVGIG (reference sequence). V trimming: 4 bases; J trimming: 0 bases; junction bases outside the gene matches: 7. The DNA of the CDR3 is TGTGCCTGGAACCCATTGACAGGGGGCTCTGGAAACACCATATATTTT. Its protein product is CAWNPLTGGSGNTIYF.

This rearrangement joins TRBV28 to TRBJ2-7; 8 nucleotides match TRBD1. Losses at the gene ends were 10 bases for V and 4 bases for J; bases not matched to a gene: 6. The CDR3 contains 12 residues. Per the germline V gene, CDR1 is MDHEN and CDR2 is SYDVKM. The CDR3 region has the DNA TGTGCCACTTTTCGACAGGGGTACGAGCAGTACTTC. Amino acid sequence: CATFRQGYEQYF.

The rearrangement joins TRBV7-8 to TRBJ2-7; TRBD1 matches 8 bases. The CDR3 spans 18 residues. V dropped 4 bases and J dropped 0; count of bases not matched to a gene: 14. CDR1 is SGHVS and CDR2 is FQNEAQ in the germline V gene. CDR3: CASSYGQGSSASSYEQYF. CDR3 nucleotides: TGTGCCAGCAGCTATGGACAGGGCTCCTCGGCGAGCTCCTACGAGCAGTACTTC.

This clone appeared a few times. The chain joins TRBV18 to TRBJ2-7, with D tentatively TRBD2 (8 bases). CDR1 is KGHSH, CDR2 LQKENI, per germline. This CDR3 has 15 amino acids. V was cut by 6 bases and J by 3 bases, with 18 bases left in between. The CDR3 bases are TGTGCCAGCTCTCGGGGGGGACAGTTCGTCTACGAGCAGTACTTC. It codes for CASSRGGQFVYEQYF.

This clone has only one observation. Without the conserved terminal phenylalanine or tryptophan, this CDR3 likely stems from a read error. This chain links TRBV6-1 with TRBJ1-1; TRBD1 matches at 7 bases. In germline, CDR1 is MNHNS, CDR2 SASEGT. This CDR3 has 12 residues. The V gene end was trimmed by 7 bases and the J gene end by 7 bases; junction bases not matched to a gene: 6. CDR3 DNA sequence: TGTGCCAGCATCAAACAGGGGAATGAAGCTTTCCTT. Translation gives CASIKQGNEAFL.